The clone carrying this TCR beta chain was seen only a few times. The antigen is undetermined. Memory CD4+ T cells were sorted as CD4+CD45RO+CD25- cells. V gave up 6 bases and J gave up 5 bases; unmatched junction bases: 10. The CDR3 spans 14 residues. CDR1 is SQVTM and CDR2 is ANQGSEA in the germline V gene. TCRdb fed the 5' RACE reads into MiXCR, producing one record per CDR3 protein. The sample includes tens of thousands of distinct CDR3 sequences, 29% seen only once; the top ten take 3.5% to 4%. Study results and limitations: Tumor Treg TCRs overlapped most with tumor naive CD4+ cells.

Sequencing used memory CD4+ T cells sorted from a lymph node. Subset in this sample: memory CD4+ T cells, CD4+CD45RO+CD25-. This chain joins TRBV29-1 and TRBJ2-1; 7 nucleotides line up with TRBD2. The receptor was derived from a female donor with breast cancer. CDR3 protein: CSVGLSSGNNEQFF. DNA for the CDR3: TGCAGCGTCGGTCTCTCTAGCGGAAACAATGAGCAGTTCTTC.